The clone carrying this T cell receptor beta chain was detected only a few times. This record belongs to a study of blood T cell repertoires in COVID-19. Repertoires were generated with immunoSEQ multiplex PCR, while TCRdb's copy carries only in-frame clones and drops some. The sample includes about 140,000 clones, roughly four fifths of them seen just once. The junction had 1 base not matched to a gene; V was cut back by 5 bases and J by 4 bases. This CDR3 has 12 residues. CDR1 is SGHNT, CDR2 YENEEA, per germline. This chain links TRBV11-3 with TRBJ2-7, with 8 nucleotides matching TRBD1. Sequenced material: peripheral blood. This clonotype was obtained from an older woman with acute or convalescent COVID-19. The CDR3 nucleotides are TGTGCCAGCAGCAGACAGGGGTACGAGCAGTACTTC. Its translation is CASSRQGYEQYF.